The rows below give T cell receptor beta chains drawn from one sample of a study of T cell responses to AZD1222 COVID-19 vaccine. Profiling relied on immunoSEQ multiplex PCR, and the TCRdb table lists in-frame clones only, not all of them. The sample consists of roughly 120,000 clones, 86% of them appearing once. Sequences were derived from peripheral blood, sampled on day 0 of AZD1222 vaccination. Receptors originate from an adult in good health. Each CDR3 is given with its conserved first and last residue. Fields, in order: V gene, CDR3 protein.

V: TRBV18; CDR3: CASSRRTGSDTDTQYF
V: TRBV27; CDR3: CASSPRDRNGYTF
V: TRBV7-3; CDR3: CASSLGGTGPNEQFF
V: TRBV2; CDR3: CASSEWGQGGGYTF
V: TRBV4-2; CDR3: CASSQVGTGASYEQYF
V: TRBV6-5; CDR3: CASSKPGGGNTEAFF
V: TRBV28; CDR3: CASSFKGYTF
V: TRBV12-5; CDR3: CASGLENTGELFF
V: TRBV7-9; CDR3: CASSPLGGEGGPQHF
V: TRBV4-3; CDR3: CASSQGGRGHSGANVLTF
V: TRBV29-1; CDR3: CSVEGGQGPYEQYF
V: TRBV9; CDR3: CASSVATGVQYEQYF
V: TRBV18; CDR3: CASSPRGPAGELFF
V: TRBV9; CDR3: CASSREGAGLLNTEAFF
V: TRBV24-1; CDR3: CATSDATGGRTNEKLFF
V: TRBV6-5; CDR3: CASRDGTTFTYEQYF
V: TRBV5-1; CDR3: CASNSRTTGELFF
V: TRBV29-1; CDR3: CSVARLVYNEQFF
V: TRBV5-1; CDR3: CASSWTVIGTDTQYF
V: TRBV5-5; CDR3: CASSLGTGLETQYF
V: TRBV19; CDR3: CASSRAVDVPYEQYF
V: TRBV5-8; CDR3: CASSMGGNGQRNTIYF
V: TRBV28; CDR3: CASSPASGALTEAFF
V: TRBV6-2/TRBV6-3; CDR3: CASSYSPGLAYTDTQYF
V: TRBV27; CDR3: CASSPRGRVQPQHF
V: TRBV28; CDR3: CASSPGGSNSPLHF
V: TRBV5-1; CDR3: CASSLDGSGAGEFF
V: TRBV3-1/TRBV3-2; CDR3: CASSQGDPRYNEQFF
V: TRBV2; CDR3: CASIGTGELFF
V: TRBV30; CDR3: CAWSVQTGPGTDTQYF
V: TRBV18; CDR3: CASSRSRAGEVNQPQHF
V: TRBV18; CDR3: CASSPRTGSTDTQYF
V: TRBV4-1; CDR3: CASSLDWGGPYEQYF
V: TRBV7-9; CDR3: CASSFGTGGFTEAFF
V: TRBV29-1; CDR3: CSGRETEAFF
V: TRBV29-1; CDR3: CSVTRTSTDTQYF
V: TRBV6-1; CDR3: CASSVGQGGGNQPQHF
V: TRBV7-9; CDR3: CASSPGQGLSGNTIYF
V: TRBV10-1; CDR3: CASSESRTAHGYTF
V: TRBV7-9; CDR3: CASSSDLLTQHF
V: TRBV6-1; CDR3: CASSEVRTSGGDTQYF
V: TRBV25-1; CDR3: CASSESYQGSPLHF
V: TRBV6-2/TRBV6-3; CDR3: CASSITSGRSIEQYF
V: TRBV5-1; CDR3: CASSTRDRNYGYTF
V: TRBV15; CDR3: CATFGTAPLHANQPQHF
V: TRBV3-1/TRBV3-2; CDR3: CASSQGQGAQFF
V: TRBV7-8; CDR3: CASSPSRTNEKLFF
V: TRBV30; CDR3: CASAGQSNQPQHF
V: TRBV9; CDR3: CASSVAGTGANVLTF
V: TRBV14; CDR3: CASSTGQGPFF
V: TRBV28; CDR3: CASSFSRVGKNIQYF
V: TRBV5-1; CDR3: CASSMEGTEAFF
V: TRBV7-9; CDR3: CASSSTGLAEAFF
V: TRBV28; CDR3: CASSFWDRKNNYGYTF